Reported below is one T cell receptor beta chain. This CDR3 has 15 residues. V dropped 4 bases and J dropped 0 bases, with 10 bases sitting between them. Per the germline V gene, CDR1 is SGHKS and CDR2 is YYEKEE (reference sequence). After approximately 15 days, CD4+ cells were restimulated 24 h with the same allogeneic DPB1. HeLa stimulator cells carried retrovirally transduced HLA-DPA1/DPB1, HLA-DM, invariant chain and CD80. The primer mix covered 54 TRBV segments and 13 TRBJ segments. Some clones are missing from TCRdb's copy, which holds only in-frame ones; the method was immunoSEQ multiplex PCR. The sample shows 3,000 to 4,500 clones, 76% of them seen only once. The data were obtained in a study of T cell repertoires and HLA-DP antigens. Study details: Alloantigens: one with one groove difference and one with about 11 differences versus self.

The receptor comes from a woman under 30 in good health and CMV-seronegative. Sequenced: CD137- CD4+ T cells from cultured PBMCs. J is TRBJ2-2 and V is TRBV5-5; no clear D gene. In DNA, the CDR3 is TGTGCCAGCAGCCTACTTGGGTCGAACACCGGGGAGCTGTTTTTT. It specifies CASSLLGSNTGELFF.